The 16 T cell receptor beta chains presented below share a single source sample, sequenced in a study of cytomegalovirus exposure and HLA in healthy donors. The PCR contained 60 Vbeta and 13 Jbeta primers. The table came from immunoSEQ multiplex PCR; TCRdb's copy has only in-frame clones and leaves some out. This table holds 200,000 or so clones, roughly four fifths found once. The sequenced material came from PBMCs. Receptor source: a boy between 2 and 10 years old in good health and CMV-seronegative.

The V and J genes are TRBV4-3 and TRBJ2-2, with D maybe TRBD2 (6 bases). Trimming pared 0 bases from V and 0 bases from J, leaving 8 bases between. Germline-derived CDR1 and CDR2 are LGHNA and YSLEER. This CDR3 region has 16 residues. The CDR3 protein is CASSQERGTNTGELFF. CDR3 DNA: TGCGCCAGCAGCCAAGAACGGGGGACGAACACCGGGGAGCTGTTTTTT.

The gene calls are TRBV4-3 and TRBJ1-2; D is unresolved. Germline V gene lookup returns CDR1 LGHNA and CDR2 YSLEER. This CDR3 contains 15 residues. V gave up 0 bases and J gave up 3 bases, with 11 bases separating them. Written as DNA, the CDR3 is TGCGCCAGCAGCCAAGATGGGCACAGATACTATGGCTACACCTTC. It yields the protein CASSQDGHRYYGYTF.

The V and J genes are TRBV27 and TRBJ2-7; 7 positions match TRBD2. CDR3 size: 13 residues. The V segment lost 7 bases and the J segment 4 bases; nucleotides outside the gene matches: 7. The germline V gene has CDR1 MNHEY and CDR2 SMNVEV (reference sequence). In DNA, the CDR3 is TGTGCCAGCACCAAACCGGGGGGATACGAGCAGTACTTC. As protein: CASTKPGGYEQYF.

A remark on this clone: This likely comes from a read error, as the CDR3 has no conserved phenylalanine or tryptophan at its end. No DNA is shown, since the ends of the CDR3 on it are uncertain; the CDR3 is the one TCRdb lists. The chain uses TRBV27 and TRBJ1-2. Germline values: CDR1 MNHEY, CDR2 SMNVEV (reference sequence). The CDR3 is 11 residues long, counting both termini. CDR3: CASSLNRRGGG.

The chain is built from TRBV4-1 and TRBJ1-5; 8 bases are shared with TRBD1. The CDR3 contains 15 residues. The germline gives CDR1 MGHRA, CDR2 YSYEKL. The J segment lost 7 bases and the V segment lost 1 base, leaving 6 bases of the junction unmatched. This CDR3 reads CASSQGDRSVQPQHF. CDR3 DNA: TGCGCCAGCAGCCAAGGGGACAGGTCGGTCCAGCCCCAGCATTTT.

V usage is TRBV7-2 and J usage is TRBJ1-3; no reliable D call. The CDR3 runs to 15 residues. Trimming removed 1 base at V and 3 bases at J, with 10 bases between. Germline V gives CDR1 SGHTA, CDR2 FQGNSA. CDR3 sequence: CASSLEGGNGNTIYF. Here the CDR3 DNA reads TGTGCCAGCAGCTTAGAGGGCGGGAATGGAAACACCATATATTTT. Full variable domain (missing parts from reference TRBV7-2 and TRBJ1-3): GAGVSQSPSNKVTEKGKDVELRCDPISGHTALYWYRQSLGQGLEFLIYFQGNSAPDKSGLPSDRFSAERTGGSVSTLTIQRTQQEDSAVYLCASSLEGGNGNTIYFGEGSWLTVV.

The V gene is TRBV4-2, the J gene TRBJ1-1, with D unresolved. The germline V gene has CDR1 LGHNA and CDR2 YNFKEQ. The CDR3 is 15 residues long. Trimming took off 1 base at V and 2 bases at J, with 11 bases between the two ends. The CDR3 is CASSQVSRLNTEAFF. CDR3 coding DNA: TGTGCCAGCAGCCAAGTTTCCAGGCTAAACACTGAAGCTTTCTTT.

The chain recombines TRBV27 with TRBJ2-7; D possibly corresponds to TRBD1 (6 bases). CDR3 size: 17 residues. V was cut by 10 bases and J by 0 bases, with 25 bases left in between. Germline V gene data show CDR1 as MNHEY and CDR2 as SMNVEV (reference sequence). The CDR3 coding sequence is TGTGCCACCAGAGTTTATCGCTCAGGGGTCGTCTCCTACGAGCAGTACTTC. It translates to CATRVYRSGVVSYEQYF.

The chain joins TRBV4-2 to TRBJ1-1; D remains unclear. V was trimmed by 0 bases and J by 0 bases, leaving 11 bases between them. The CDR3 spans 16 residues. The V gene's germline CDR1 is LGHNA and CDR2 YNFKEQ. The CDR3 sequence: CASSQDEGALNTEAFF. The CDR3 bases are TGTGCCAGCAGCCAAGATGAGGGAGCCTTGAACACTGAAGCTTTCTTT.

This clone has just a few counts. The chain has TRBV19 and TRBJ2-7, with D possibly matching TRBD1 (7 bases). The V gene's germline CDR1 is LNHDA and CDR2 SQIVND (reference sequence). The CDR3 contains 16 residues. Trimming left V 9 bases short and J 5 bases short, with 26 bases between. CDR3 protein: CARSPRATGRRHEQYF. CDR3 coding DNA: TGTGCCAGATCCCCCAGGGCGACAGGGAGGAGGCACGAGCAGTACTTC. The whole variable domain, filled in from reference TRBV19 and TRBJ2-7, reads DGGITQSPKYLFRKEGQNVTLSCEQNLNHDAMYWYRQDPGQGLRLIYYSQIVNDFQKGDIAEGYSVSREKKESFPLTVTSAQKNPTAFYLCARSPRATGRRHEQYFGPGTRLTVT.

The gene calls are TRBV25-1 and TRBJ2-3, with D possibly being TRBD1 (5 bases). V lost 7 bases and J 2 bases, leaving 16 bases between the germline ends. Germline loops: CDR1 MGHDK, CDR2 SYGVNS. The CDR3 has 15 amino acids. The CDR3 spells CASKLGLMDTDTQYF. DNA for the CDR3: TGTGCCAGCAAATTGGGGCTTATGGACACAGATACGCAGTATTTT. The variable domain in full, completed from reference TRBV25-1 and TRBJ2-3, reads EADIYQTPRYLVIGTGKKITLECSQTMGHDKMYWYQQDPGMELHLIHYSYGVNSTEKGDLSSESTVSRIRTEHFPLTLESARPSHTSQYLCASKLGLMDTDTQYFGPGTRLTVL.

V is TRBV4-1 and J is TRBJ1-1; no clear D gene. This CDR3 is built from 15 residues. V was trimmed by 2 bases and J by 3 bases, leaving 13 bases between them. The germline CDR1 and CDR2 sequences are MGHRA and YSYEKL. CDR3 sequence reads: CASSQKTPEDTEAFF. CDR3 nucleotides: TGCGCCAGCAGCCAAAAGACCCCAGAGGACACTGAAGCTTTCTTT.

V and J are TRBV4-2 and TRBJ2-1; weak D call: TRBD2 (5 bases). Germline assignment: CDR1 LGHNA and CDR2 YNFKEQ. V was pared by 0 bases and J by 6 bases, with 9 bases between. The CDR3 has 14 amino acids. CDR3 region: CASSQEGSANEQFF. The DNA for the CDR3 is TGTGCCAGCAGCCAAGAGGGTAGCGCCAATGAGCAGTTCTTC.

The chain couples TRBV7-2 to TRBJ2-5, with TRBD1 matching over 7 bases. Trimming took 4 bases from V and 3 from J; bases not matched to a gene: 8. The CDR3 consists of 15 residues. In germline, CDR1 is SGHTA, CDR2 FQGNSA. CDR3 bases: TGTGCCAGCAGCTCCTACAGGGGCTGGAAAGAGACCCAGTACTTC. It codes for CASSSYRGWKETQYF.

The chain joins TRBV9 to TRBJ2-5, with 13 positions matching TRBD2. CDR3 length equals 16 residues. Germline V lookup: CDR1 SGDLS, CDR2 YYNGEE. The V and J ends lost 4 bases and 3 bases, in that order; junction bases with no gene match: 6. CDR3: CASSPRLAGGEETQYF. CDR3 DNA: TGTGCCAGCAGCCCCCGACTAGCGGGGGGAGAAGAGACCCAGTACTTC.

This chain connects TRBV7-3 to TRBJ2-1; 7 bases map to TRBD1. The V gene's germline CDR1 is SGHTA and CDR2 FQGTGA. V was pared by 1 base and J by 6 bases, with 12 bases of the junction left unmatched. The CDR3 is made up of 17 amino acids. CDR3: CASSLKPPGAGGNEQFF. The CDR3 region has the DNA TGTGCCAGCAGCTTAAAACCCCCCGGGGCAGGGGGCAATGAGCAGTTCTTC.